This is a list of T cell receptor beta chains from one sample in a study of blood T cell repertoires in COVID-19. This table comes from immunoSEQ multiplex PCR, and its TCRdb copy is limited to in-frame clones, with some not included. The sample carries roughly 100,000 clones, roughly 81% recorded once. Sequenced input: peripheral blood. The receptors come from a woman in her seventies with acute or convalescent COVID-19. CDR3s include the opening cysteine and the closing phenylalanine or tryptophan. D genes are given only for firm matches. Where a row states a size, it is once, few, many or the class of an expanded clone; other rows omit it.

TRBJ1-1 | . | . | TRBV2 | TGTGCCGGAGGATGGGGAAACACTGAAGCTTTCTTT | CAGGWGNTEAFF
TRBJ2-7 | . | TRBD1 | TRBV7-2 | TGTGCCAGCAGCTTAGGCGGCAGGGGGCGTTACGAGCAGTACTTC | CASSLGGRGRYEQYF
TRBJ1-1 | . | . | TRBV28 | TGTGCCAGCAGCCTCAGGGAGAACACTGAAGCTTTCTTT | CASSLRENTEAFF
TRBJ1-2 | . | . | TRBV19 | TGTGCCAGTAGTATAGTACCAGACACCAACTATGGCTACACCTTC | CASSIVPDTNYGYTF
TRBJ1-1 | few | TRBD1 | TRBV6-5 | TGTGCCAGCAGTTACCAAACAGGGACAGTCGTAACTGAAGCTTTCTTT | CASSYQTGTVVTEAFF
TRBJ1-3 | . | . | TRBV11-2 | TGTGCCAGCAGCTTAGCTAGGAGCTCTGGAAACACCATATATTTT | CASSLARSSGNTIYF
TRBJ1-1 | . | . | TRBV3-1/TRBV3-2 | TGTGCCAGCAGCCCCACCGGGGACACTGAAGCTTTCTTT | CASSPTGDTEAFF
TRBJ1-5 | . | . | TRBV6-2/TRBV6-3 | TGTGCCAGCAGTTACTCTAACAGCTATCAGCCCCAGCATTTT | CASSYSNSYQPQHF
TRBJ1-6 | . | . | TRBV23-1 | TGCGCCAGCAGGCTGAAGAGACCCCGGAGCTCCTATAATTCACCCCTCCACTTT | CASRLKRPRSSYNSPLHF
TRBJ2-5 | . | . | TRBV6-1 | TGTGCCAGCAGTGAGAACTCGGTGCCGATGCTGGAGACCCAGTACTTC | CASSENSVPMLETQYF
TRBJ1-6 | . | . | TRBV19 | TGTGCCAGTAGTATCGGGGTAAATTCACCCCTCCACTTT | CASSIGVNSPLHF
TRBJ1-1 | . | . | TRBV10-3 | TGTGCCATCAGAGTTCAGGGGAACACTGAAGCTTTCTTT | CAIRVQGNTEAFF
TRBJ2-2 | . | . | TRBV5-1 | TGCGCCAGCAGCGTGGGGGGCCCCCCCGGGGAGCTGTTTTTT | CASSVGGPPGELFF
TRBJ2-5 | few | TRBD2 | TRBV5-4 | TGTGCCAGCAGCTTCCGGGGGGAAGAGACCCAGTACTTC | CASSFRGEETQYF
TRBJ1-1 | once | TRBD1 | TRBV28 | TGTGCCAGCAGCAACTCTGGGACAGGACCGAACACTGAAGCTTTCTTT | CASSNSGTGPNTEAFF
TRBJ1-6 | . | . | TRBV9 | TGTGCCAGCAGCCCCCGGCCCTGGGAGGATTCACCCCTCCACTTT | CASSPRPWEDSPLHF
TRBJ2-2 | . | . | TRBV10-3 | TGTGCCATCCAACGAGGCGGCTCCAGCGCCGGGGAGCTGTTTTTT | CAIQRGGSSAGELFF
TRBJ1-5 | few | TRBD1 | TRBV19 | TGTGCCAGTAGTATTGGGACAGGGGAATTGACTCAGCCCCAGCATTTT | CASSIGTGELTQPQHF
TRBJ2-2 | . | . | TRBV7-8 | TGTGCCAGCAGAATGGGCCCGGTCGGGGAGCTGTTTTTT | CASRMGPVGELFF
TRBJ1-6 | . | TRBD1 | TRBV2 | TGTGCCAGCAGTGAAGGACAGGGGGTTTCACCCCTCCACTTT | CASSEGQGVSPLHF
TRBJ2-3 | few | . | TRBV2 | TGTGCCAGCAGCGAAGACTGGACTAGCACAGATACGCAGTATTTT | CASSEDWTSTDTQYF
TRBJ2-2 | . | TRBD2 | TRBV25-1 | TGTGCCAGCACCCCCCTTCGCGGGGGCGGGGAGCTGTTTTTT | CASTPLRGGGELFF
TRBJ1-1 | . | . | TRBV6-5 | TGTGCCAGCAGTTACTCCAGGGCCGGTACTGAAGCTTTCTTT | CASSYSRAGTEAFF
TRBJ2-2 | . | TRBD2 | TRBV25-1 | TGTGCCAGCAGTGAATTTGGAAGGAGCGGGAGAGGTGGGGAGCTGTTTTTT | CASSEFGRSGRGGELFF
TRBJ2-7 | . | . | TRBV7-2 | TGTGCCAGCAGCTTCGGTGTTCTGAACTCCTACGAGCAGTACTTC | CASSFGVLNSYEQYF
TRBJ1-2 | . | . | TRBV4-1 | TGCGCCAGCAGCCAAGCCCCACAGGGAGGGTCCTATGGCTACACCTTC | CASSQAPQGGSYGYTF
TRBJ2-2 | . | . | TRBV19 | TGTGCCAGTACCACAGTCGGGGAGCTGTTTTTT | CASTTVGELFF
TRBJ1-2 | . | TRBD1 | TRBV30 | TGTGCCTGGAGTCGGCAGGGGGCTGGCTACACCTTC | CAWSRQGAGYTF
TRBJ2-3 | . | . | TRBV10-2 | TGCGCCAGCAGTGAGGTGGCTAGCACAGATACGCAGTATTTT | CASSEVASTDTQYF
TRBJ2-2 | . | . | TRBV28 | TGTGCCAGCAGTTTTAGTCATCCCGGGACAAACACCGGGGAGCTGTTTTTT | CASSFSHPGTNTGELFF
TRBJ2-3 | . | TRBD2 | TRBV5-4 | TGTGCCAGCAGCCCGGGACTAGCGGACACAGATACGCAGTATTTT | CASSPGLADTDTQYF
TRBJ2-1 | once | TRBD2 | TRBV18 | TGTGCCAGCTCACCAACTAGCGGGGGGGCAGGGGAGCAGTTCTTC | CASSPTSGGAGEQFF
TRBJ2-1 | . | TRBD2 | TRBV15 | TGTGCCACCAGCCCCCGACTAGCGGGATTGAAGGAGCAGTTCTTC | CATSPRLAGLKEQFF
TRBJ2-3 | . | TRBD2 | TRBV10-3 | TGTGCCATCAGTGTTCTAGCGGGAGGGCTTACAGATACGCAGTATTTT | CAISVLAGGLTDTQYF
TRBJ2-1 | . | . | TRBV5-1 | TGCGCCAGCAGCGCTGGACACGACAATGAGCAGTTCTTC | CASSAGHDNEQFF
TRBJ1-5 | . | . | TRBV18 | TGTGCCAGCTCACCAGGAGGACCCCGCGGGGATCAGCCCCAGCATTTT | CASSPGGPRGDQPQHF
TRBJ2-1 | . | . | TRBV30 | TGTGCCTGGAGTGTACGACTAGACAATGAGCAGTTCTTC | CAWSVRLDNEQFF
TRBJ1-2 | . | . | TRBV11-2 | TGTGCCAGCAGCTTAGGTCTAGGCACTTACTATGGCTACACCTTC | CASSLGLGTYYGYTF
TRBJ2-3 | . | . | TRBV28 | TGTGCCAGCAGTTCTCCAGGGGAGGGGATCACAGATACGCAGTATTTT | CASSSPGEGITDTQYF
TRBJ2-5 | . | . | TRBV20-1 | TGCAGTGCTAGTAGACAAAGTCAAGAGACCCAGTACTTC | CSASRQSQETQYF
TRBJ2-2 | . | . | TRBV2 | TGTGCCAGCAGTGAGAGGCTACGAGGCACCGGGGAGCTGTTTTTT | CASSERLRGTGELFF
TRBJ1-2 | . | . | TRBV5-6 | TGTGCCAGCAGCTTGACAAAGAGCTACACCTTC | CASSLTKSYTF
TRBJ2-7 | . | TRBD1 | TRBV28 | TGTGCCAGCAGTACTCTCCCGGGACAGGGGGCCTACGAGCAGTACTTC | CASSTLPGQGAYEQYF
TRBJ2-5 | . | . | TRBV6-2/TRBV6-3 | TGTGCCAGCAGTCCGAGGGCGGAGGAGACCCAGTACTTC | CASSPRAEETQYF
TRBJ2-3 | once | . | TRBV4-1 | TGCGCCAGCAGCCAAGGGAGGGTCCGTACTTACGCGTCGGCGCAGTATTTT | CASSQGRVRTYASAQYF
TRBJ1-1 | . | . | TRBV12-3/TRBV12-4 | TGTGCCAGCAGGCTCGACAGGAATACTGAAGCTTTCTTT | CASRLDRNTEAFF
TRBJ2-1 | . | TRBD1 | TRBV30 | TGTGCCTGGGGGGACAGCTATGAGCAGTTCTTC | CAWGDSYEQFF
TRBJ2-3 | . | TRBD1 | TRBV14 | TGTGCCAGCAGCCCCCGGGACAGGGGCTACCACACAGATACGCAGTATTTT | CASSPRDRGYHTDTQYF
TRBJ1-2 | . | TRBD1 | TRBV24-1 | TGTGCCACCAGTGATCGGACAGGGGGTCACTATGGCTACACCTTC | CATSDRTGGHYGYTF
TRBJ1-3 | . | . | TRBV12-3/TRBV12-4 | TGTGCCAGCAGTTTATGGGCTTCAAACACCATATATTTT | CASSLWASNTIYF
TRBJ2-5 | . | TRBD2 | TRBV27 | TGTGCCAGCAGTCCACTAGCGGGAGGGCAACAAGAGACCCAGTACTTC | CASSPLAGGQQETQYF